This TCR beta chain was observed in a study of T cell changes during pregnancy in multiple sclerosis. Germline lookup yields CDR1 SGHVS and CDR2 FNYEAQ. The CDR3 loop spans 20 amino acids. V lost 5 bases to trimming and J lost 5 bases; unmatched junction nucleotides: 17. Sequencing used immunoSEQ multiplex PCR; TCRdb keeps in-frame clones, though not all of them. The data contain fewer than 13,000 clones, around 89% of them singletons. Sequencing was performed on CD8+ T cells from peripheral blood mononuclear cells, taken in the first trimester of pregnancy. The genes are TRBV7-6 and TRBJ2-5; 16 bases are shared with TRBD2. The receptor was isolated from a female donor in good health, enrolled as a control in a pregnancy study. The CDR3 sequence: CASSAPGTSGGAVSGETQYF. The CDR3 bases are TGTGCCAGCAGCGCTCCCGGGACTAGCGGGGGGGCCGTGTCGGGGGAGACCCAGTACTTC.